The 20 T cell receptor beta chains below were found in one sample sequenced in a study of cytomegalovirus exposure and HLA in healthy donors. In the PCR, 60 Vbeta and 13 Jbeta primers were used. Clones were read by immunoSEQ multiplex PCR, and TCRdb kept only the in-frame ones, dropping some. The data hold 150,000 to 200,000 clones, with roughly nine tenths observed a single time. Material for sequencing was PBMCs. All receptors come from a boy aged 2 to 9 in good health and CMV-seronegative.

V and J are TRBV18 and TRBJ2-6; TRBD2 might be the D (5 bases). Trimming pared 0 bases from V and 0 bases from J, leaving 6 bases between. The CDR3 consists of 16 residues. Germline V gene sequence: CDR1 KGHSH, CDR2 LQKENI. The CDR3 loop is CASSPPGSSGANVLTF. In DNA form, the CDR3 reads TGTGCCAGCTCACCACCGGGGAGCTCTGGGGCCAACGTCCTGACTTTC.

This rearrangement joins TRBV6-1 to TRBJ1-1, with 7 bases identical to TRBD1. Germline V lookup: CDR1 MNHNS, CDR2 SASEGT. The CDR3 runs 14 residues. V dropped 5 bases and J dropped 12; count of bases not matched to a gene: 15. In nucleotides, the CDR3 is TGTGCCAGCAGTCCTCGGGGTAAGGGACAGTTATCTTTCTTT. This translates into CASSPRGKGQLSFF.

On this clone: At one end, the junction sequence differs from germline, possibly due to a read error. Other DNA variants within this sample encode the same CDR3. This rearrangement joins TRBV7-9 to TRBJ1-1, with no clear D. The CDR3 extends over 12 amino acids. The germline V gene encodes CDR1 SEHNR and CDR2 FQNEAQ (reference sequence). CDR3 bases: TGTTCCAGCAGCTCAGGAAACACTGAAGCTTTCTTT. It specifies CSSSSGNTEAFF.

The chain has TRBV5-4 and TRBJ2-5; D might be TRBD2 (6 bases). Trimming stripped 2 bases from V and 1 base from J, with 9 bases between. The CDR3 runs to 14 residues. CDR1 and CDR2 (germline): SGHNT, YYREEE (reference sequence). CDR3 amino acids: CASSLNSGQETQYF. DNA for the CDR3: TGTGCCAGCAGCTTAAATAGCGGCCAAGAGACCCAGTACTTC.

The CDR3 DNA reads TGTGCCAGCAGTCCACAGGACATATTCGCTGAAGCTTTCTTT. This encodes CASSPQDIFAEAFF. The chain recombines TRBV27 with TRBJ1-1; the D gene is possibly TRBD1 (5 bases). The CDR3 covers 14 residues. CDR1 and CDR2 from the germline V gene are MNHEY and SMNVEV (reference sequence). V gave up 5 bases and J gave up 6 bases, with 16 bases separating them.

This sequence joins TRBV6-5 and TRBJ2-7; D uncertain. Trimming removed 2 bases at V and 0 bases at J, with 5 bases between. The CDR3 sequence is 13 residues long. Germline values: CDR1 MNHEY, CDR2 SVGAGI. The CDR3 protein is CASSYGGSYEQYF. The CDR3, as DNA: TGTGCCAGCAGTTACGGCGGCTCCTACGAGCAGTACTTC.

The rearrangement joins TRBV18 to TRBJ1-3, with D possibly being TRBD1 (6 bases). The CDR3 length is 18 residues. Germline V gene sequence: CDR1 KGHSH, CDR2 LQKENI. With 6 bases removed from V and 2 bases from J, the gap between germline ends came to 23 bases. CDR3 residues: CASSSGLDTGSTGNTIYF. The CDR3 DNA reads as TGTGCCAGCTCCTCGGGGCTCGATACAGGGTCCACTGGAAACACCATATATTTT.

This clone turned up a few times. The CDR3 region has the DNA TGTGCCATCAGTAACAGGGGTGCTTACGAGCAGTACTTC. Its protein is CAISNRGAYEQYF. The rearrangement joins TRBV10-3 to TRBJ2-7; 7 bases line up with TRBD1. Germline V gene data show CDR1 as ENHRY and CDR2 as SYGVKD. The CDR3 runs to 13 residues. J was trimmed by 4 bases and V by 5 bases; bases with no gene match: 5.

This chain uses TRBV13 with TRBJ2-7; 8 bases agree with TRBD1. With V trimmed by 4 bases and J by 2 bases, 4 bases remained unmatched. CDR3 length: 14 residues. The germline V gene encodes CDR1 PRHDT and CDR2 FYEKMQ (reference sequence). The CDR3 loop is CASSSTGEAYEQYF. The CDR3 nucleotides read TGTGCCAGCAGCTCGACAGGGGAGGCCTACGAGCAGTACTTC.

The J gene is TRBJ2-7, the V gene TRBV4-2; possible D gene TRBD2, 7 bases. The V end lost 0 bases, the J end lost 5 bases, and 14 bases lay between the germline ends. The CDR3 is made up of 15 amino acids. The germline gives CDR1 LGHNA, CDR2 YNFKEQ. The CDR3 region has the DNA TGTGCCAGCAGCCAAGAAACCGGGGGGCCAGACGAGCAGTACTTC. It encodes CASSQETGGPDEQYF.

CDR3 coding DNA: TGTGCCTGGAGCACAAAGGGACAGGAAGCTTTCTTT. The encoded protein is CAWSTKGQEAFF. The V gene is TRBV30, the J gene TRBJ1-1; 7 bases fit TRBD1. This CDR3 region has 12 residues. The V and J ends lost 3 bases and 8 bases, in that order; junction bases with no gene match: 6. From germline, CDR1 is GTSNPN and CDR2 SVGIG (reference sequence).

The chain recombines TRBV2 with TRBJ1-1, with 8 bases that match TRBD1. This CDR3 region has 15 residues. After removal of 11 bases from V and 3 bases from J, the junction contained 14 bases not matched to a gene. Germline V gene sequence: CDR1 SNHLY, CDR2 FYNNEI. The DNA of the CDR3 is TGTGCCGGGTCCGTGGCAGGGGGCGATTACACTGAAGCTTTCTTT. Its translation: CAGSVAGGDYTEAFF.

This chain connects TRBV6-1 to TRBJ2-1; unclear D gene. Between the trimmed V and J ends, which lost 1 base and 1 base, there was a span of 8 bases. In germline, CDR1 is MNHNS, CDR2 SASEGT. This CDR3 is 15 amino acids long. CDR3 in DNA: TGTGCCAGCAGTGAAGGGGCAGGTTCCTACAATGAGCAGTTCTTC. Its protein is CASSEGAGSYNEQFF.

This clone has a single count. V and J are TRBV19 and TRBJ1-5; D unresolved. The ends were cut back, 7 bases at V and 13 bases at J, with 17 bases in the middle. The germline gives CDR1 LNHDA, CDR2 SQIVND (reference sequence). The length of the CDR3 is 12 residues. CDR3 bases: TGTGCCAGTACCACGGCGGGCAGAGGACAGCATTTT. It is translated as CASTTAGRGQHF.

This chain joins TRBV5-6 and TRBJ2-2; 12 bases agree with TRBD2. V lost 2 bases and J lost 6; bases outside the gene matches: 2. The CDR3 length is 15 residues. Germline-derived CDR1 and CDR2 are SGHDT and YYEEEE. The CDR3, as DNA: TGTGCCAGCAGCTTCGCTAGCGGGGGGGCCGGGGAGCTGTTTTTT. This gives the protein CASSFASGGAGELFF.

Of note for this clone: One end of the junction does not line up with germline, which may come from a read error. The chain links TRBV7-9 to TRBJ1-1; 8 bases match TRBD1. The CDR3 is made up of 14 amino acids. CDR1 is SEHNR and CDR2 is FQNEAQ in the germline V gene (reference sequence). DNA of the CDR3: TGTTCCAGCAGCTTAGCAACAGGGGGTGGAGAAGCTTTCTTT. Translating it yields CSSSLATGGGEAFF.

As for this clone: This CDR3 fails to terminate in the conserved phenylalanine or tryptophan, so it likely reflects a read error. The J gene is TRBJ1-1, the V gene TRBV2; TRBD1 matches 8 bases. From germline, CDR1 is SNHLY and CDR2 FYNNEI. Trimming took 4 bases from V and 5 from J; bases not matched to a gene: 9. CDR3 size: 15 residues. This chain's CDR3 is CASSVSLRTGTEAFV. The CDR3 DNA reads as TGTGCCAGCAGTGTGAGTTTACGGACAGGGACTGAAGCTTTCGTT.

The V call is TRBV27, the J call TRBJ1-4; 8 bases line up with TRBD1. The CDR3 length is 13 residues. Germline V gene data show CDR1 as MNHEY and CDR2 as SMNVEV (reference sequence). V was pared by 6 bases and J by 8 bases, with 5 bases of the junction left unmatched. In DNA, the CDR3 is TGTGCCAGCAGCTCAGGGGGCGGCGAAAAACTGTTTTTT. The encoded protein is CASSSGGGEKLFF.

In its sample, this clone was seen once. The chain carries TRBV11-2 and TRBJ2-1; 7 positions agree with TRBD2. Germline trimming cut 1 base from V and 7 bases from J; bases unmatched to any gene: 4. The CDR3 runs 14 residues. The germline V gene has CDR1 SGHAT and CDR2 FQNNGV. DNA for the CDR3: TGTGCCAGCAGCTTAGTTGTGGGGGGGAATGAGCAGTTCTTC. Translated: CASSLVVGGNEQFF.

There are a few counts of this clone. The rearrangement uses TRBV5-6 and TRBJ1-3; no reliable D call. The CDR3 totals 16 residues. Trimming stripped 1 base from V and 0 bases from J, with 11 bases between. Germline values: CDR1 SGHDT, CDR2 YYEEEE. The CDR3 DNA reads TGTGCCAGCAGCTTGTATGTCGGTATCTCTGGAAACACCATATATTTT. It is translated as CASSLYVGISGNTIYF.